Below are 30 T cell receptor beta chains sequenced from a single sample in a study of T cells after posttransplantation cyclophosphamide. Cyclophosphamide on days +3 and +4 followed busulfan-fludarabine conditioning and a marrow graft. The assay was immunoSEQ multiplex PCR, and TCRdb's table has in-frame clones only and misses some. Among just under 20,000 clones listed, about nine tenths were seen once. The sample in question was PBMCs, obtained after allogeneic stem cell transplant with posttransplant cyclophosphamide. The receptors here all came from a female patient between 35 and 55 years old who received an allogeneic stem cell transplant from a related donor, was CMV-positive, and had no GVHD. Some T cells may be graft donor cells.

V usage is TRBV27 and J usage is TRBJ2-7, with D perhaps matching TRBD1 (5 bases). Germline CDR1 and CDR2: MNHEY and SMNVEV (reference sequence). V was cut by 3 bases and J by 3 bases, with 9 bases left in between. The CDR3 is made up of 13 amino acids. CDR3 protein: CASSFRTHYEQYF. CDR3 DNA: TGTGCCAGCAGTTTCCGGACACACTACGAGCAGTACTTC.

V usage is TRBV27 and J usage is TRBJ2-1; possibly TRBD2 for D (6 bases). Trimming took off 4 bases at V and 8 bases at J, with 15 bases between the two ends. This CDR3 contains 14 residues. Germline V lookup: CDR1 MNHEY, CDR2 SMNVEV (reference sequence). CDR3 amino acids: CASSSGVGVYEQFF. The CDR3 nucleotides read TGTGCCAGCAGTTCGGGAGTAGGCGTCTATGAGCAGTTCTTC.

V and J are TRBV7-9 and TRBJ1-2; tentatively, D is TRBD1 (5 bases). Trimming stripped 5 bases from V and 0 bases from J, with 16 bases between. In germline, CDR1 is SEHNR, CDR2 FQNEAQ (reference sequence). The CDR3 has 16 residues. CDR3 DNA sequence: TGTGCCAGCAGCAGAGCTGTCGCGGGGGCTAACTATGGCTACACCTTC. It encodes CASSRAVAGANYGYTF.

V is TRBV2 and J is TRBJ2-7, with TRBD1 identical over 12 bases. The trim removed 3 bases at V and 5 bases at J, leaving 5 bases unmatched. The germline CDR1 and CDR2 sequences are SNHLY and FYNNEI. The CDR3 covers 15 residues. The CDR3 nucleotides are TGTGCCAGCAGTGATGGGGGACAGGGGGCGGACGAGCAGTACTTC. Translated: CASSDGGQGADEQYF. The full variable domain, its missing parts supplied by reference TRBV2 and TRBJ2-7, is EPEVTQTPSHQVTQMGQEVILRCVPISNHLYFYWYRQILGQKVEFLVSFYNNEISEKSEIFDDQFSVERPDGSNFTLKIRSTKLEDSAMYFCASSDGGQGADEQYFGPGTRLTVT.

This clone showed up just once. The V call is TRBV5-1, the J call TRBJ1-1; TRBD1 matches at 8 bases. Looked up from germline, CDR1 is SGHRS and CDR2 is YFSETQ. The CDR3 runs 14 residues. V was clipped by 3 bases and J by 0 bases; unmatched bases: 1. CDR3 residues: CASSWTGMNTEAFF. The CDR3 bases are TGCGCCAGCAGCTGGACAGGGATGAACACTGAAGCTTTCTTT.

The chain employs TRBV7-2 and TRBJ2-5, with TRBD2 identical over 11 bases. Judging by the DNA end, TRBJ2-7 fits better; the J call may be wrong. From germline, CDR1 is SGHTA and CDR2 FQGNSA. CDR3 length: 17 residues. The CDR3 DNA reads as TGTGCCAGCAGCCTCCCGACTAGCGGGGAGAGCTCCTACGAGCAGTACTTC. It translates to CASSLPTSGESSYEQYF.

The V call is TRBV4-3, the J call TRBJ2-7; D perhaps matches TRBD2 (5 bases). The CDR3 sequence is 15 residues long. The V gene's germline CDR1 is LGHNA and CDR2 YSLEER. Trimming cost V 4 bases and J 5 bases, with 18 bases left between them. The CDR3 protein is CASSRYVGEGNEQYF. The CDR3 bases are TGCGCCAGCAGCCGGTACGTGGGAGAGGGTAACGAGCAGTACTTC.

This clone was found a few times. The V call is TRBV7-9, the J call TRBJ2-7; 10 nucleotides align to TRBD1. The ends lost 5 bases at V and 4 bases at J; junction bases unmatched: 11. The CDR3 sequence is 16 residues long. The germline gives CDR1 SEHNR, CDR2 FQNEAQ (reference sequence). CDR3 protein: CASSHPRTGGSYEQYF. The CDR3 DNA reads TGTGCCAGCAGCCACCCTAGGACAGGGGGGAGTTACGAGCAGTACTTC.

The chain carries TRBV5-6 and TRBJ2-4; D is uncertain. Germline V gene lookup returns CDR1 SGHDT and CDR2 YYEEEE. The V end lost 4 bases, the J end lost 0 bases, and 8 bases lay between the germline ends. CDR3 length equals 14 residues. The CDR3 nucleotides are TGTGCCAGCAGCCCCGTCCTAGCCAAAAACATTCAGTACTTC. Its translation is CASSPVLAKNIQYF.

The CDR3 sequence is CAWTRTAKAGNTIYF. For the CDR3, the DNA is TGTGCCTGGACGCGGACAGCAAAGGCTGGAAACACCATATATTTT. The rearrangement uses TRBV30 and TRBJ1-3, with a tentative D call TRBD1 (6 bases). The V end was cut by 4 bases, the J end by 2 bases, with 15 bases between. The CDR3 runs to 15 residues. CDR1 and CDR2 (germline): GTSNPN, SVGIG (reference sequence).

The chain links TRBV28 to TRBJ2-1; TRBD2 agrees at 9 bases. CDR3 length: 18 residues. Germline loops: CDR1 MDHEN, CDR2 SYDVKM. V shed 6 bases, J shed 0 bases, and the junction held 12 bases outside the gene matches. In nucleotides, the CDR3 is TGTGCCAGCAGGACCGTTAGCGGGAGTGGGAGCTCCTACAATGAGCAGTTCTTC. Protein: CASRTVSGSGSSYNEQFF.

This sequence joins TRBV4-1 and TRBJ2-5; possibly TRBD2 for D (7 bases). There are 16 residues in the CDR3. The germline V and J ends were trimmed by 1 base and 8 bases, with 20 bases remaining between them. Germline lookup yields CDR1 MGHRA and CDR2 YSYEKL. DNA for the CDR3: TGCGCCAGCAGCCAAGGCACAGGGAGGGACGTGAGAACCCAGTACTTC. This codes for CASSQGTGRDVRTQYF.

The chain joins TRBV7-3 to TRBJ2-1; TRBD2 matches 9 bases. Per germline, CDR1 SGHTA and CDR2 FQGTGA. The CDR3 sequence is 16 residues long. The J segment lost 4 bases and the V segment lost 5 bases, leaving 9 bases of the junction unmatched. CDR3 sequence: CASSTSGGRAYNEQFF. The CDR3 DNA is TGTGCCAGCAGCACCTCTGGCGGGAGGGCTTACAATGAGCAGTTCTTC.

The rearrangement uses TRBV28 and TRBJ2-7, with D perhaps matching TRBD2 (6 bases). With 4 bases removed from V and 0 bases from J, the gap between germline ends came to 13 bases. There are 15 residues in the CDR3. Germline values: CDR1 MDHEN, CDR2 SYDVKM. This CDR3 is CASSSSSVFSYEQYF. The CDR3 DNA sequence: TGTGCCAGCAGTTCATCTAGCGTATTCTCCTACGAGCAGTACTTC.

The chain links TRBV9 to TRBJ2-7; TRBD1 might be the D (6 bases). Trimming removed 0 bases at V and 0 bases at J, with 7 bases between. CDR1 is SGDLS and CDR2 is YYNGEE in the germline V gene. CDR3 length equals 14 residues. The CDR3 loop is CASSVADSSYEQYF. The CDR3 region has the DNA TGTGCCAGCAGCGTAGCGGACAGCTCCTACGAGCAGTACTTC.

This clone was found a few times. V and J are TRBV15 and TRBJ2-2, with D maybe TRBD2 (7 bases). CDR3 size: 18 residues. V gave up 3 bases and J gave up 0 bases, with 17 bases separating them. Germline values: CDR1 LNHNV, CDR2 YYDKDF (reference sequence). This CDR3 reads CATSRRWEGTPNTGELFF. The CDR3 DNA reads TGTGCCACCAGCAGGAGATGGGAGGGGACACCGAACACCGGGGAGCTGTTTTTT. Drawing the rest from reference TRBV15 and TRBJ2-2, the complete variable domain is DAMVIQNPRYQVTQFGKPVTLSCSQTLNHNVMYWYQQKSSQAPKLLFHYYDKDFNNEADTPDNFQSRRPNTSFCFLDIRSPGLGDTAMYLCATSRRWEGTPNTGELFFGEGSRLTVL.

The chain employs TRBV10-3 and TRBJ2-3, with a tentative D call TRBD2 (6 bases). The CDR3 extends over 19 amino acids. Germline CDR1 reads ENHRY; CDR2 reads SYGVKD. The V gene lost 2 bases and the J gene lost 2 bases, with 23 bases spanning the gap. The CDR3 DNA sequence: TGTGCCATCAGTGAGCCCCGACTAGGCGCCAACTCAAACACAGATACGCAGTATTTT. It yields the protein CAISEPRLGANSNTDTQYF.

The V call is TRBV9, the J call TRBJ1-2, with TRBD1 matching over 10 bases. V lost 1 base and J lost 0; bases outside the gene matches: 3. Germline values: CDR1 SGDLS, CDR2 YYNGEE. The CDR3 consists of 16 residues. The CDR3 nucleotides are TGTGCCAGCAGCGTATCCGGGACAGGGGCTAACTATGGCTACACCTTC. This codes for CASSVSGTGANYGYTF.

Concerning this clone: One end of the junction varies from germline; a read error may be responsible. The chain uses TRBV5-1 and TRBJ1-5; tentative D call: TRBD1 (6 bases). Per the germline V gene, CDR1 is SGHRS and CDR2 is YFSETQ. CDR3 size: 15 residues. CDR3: CASSLAGGGNQPQHF. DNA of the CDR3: TGCGCCAGCAGCTTGGCAGGCGGGGGCAACCAGCCCCAGCATTTT.

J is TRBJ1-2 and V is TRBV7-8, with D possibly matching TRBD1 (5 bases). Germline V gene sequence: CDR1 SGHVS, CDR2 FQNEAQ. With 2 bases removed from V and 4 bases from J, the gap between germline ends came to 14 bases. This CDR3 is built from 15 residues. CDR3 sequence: CASSLNFLQAYGYTF. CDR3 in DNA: TGTGCCAGCAGCTTAAATTTTTTACAGGCCTATGGCTACACCTTC.

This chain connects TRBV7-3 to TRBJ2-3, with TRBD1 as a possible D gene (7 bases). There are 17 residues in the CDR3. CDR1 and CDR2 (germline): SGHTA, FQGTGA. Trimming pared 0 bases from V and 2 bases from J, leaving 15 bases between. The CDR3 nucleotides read TGTGCCAGCAGCTTAACGGGGGCCAGGGGGGCCACAGATACGCAGTATTTT. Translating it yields CASSLTGARGATDTQYF.

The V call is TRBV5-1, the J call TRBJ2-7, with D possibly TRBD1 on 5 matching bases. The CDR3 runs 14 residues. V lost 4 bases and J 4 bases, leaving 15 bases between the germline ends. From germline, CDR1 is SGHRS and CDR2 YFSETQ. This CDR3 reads CASSTDQQGYEQYF. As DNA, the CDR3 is TGCGCCAGCAGCACAGACCAGCAGGGATACGAGCAGTACTTC. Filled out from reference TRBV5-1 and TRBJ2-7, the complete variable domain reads KAGVTQTPRYLIKTRGQQVTLSCSPISGHRSVSWYQQTPGQGLQFLFEYFSETQRNKGNFPGRFSGRQFSNSRSEMNVSTLELGDSALYLCASSTDQQGYEQYFGPGTRLTVT.

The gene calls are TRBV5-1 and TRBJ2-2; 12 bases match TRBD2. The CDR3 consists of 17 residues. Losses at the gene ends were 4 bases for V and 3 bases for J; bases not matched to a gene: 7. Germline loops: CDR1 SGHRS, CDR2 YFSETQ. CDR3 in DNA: TGCGCCAGCAGCGTACAGGGGACTAGCGGGTACACCGGGGAGCTGTTTTTT. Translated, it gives CASSVQGTSGYTGELFF.

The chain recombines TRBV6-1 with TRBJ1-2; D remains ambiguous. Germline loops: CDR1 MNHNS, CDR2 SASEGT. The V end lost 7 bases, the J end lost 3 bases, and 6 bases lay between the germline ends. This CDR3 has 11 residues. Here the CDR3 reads CASIVDYGYTF. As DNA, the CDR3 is TGTGCCAGCATCGTAGACTATGGCTACACCTTC.

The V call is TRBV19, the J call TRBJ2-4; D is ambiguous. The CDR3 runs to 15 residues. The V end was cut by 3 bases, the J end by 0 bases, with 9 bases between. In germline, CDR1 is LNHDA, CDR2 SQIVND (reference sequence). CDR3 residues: CASSIVRLAKNIQYF. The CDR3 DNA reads TGTGCCAGTAGTATTGTGCGACTAGCCAAAAACATTCAGTACTTC.

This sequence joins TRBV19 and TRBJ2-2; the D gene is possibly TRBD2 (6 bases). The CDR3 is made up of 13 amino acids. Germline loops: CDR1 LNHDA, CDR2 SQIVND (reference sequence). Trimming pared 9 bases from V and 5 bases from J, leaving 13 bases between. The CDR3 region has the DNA TGTGCCAGCTCTCTGGAGGGAACCGGGGAGCTGTTTTTT. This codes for CASSLEGTGELFF.

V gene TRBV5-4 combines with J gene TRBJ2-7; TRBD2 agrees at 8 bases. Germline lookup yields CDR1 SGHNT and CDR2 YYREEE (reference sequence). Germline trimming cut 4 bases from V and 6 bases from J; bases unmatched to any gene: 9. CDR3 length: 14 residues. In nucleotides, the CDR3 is TGTGCCAGCAGCCAAGGGACTAGTCAACTCGAGCAGTACTTC. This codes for CASSQGTSQLEQYF.

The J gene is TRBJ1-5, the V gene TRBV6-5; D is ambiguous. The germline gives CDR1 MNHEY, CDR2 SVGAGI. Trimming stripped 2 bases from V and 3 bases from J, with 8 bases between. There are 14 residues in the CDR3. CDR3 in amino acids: CASSYVSVNQPQHF. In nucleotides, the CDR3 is TGTGCCAGCAGTTACGTCTCCGTCAATCAGCCCCAGCATTTT.

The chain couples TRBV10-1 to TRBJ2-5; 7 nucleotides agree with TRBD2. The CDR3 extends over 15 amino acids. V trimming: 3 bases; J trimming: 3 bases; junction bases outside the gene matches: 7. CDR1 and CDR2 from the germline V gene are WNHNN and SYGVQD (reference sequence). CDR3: CASSEWTSGKETQYF. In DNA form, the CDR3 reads TGCGCCAGCAGTGAATGGACTAGTGGAAAAGAGACCCAGTACTTC.

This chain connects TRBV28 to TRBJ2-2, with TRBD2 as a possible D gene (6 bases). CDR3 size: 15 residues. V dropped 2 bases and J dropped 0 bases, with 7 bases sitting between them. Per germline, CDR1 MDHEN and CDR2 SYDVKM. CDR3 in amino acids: CASSLGLTNTGELFF. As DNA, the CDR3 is TGTGCCAGCAGTTTAGGACTAACGAACACCGGGGAGCTGTTTTTT.